This TCR beta chain was sequenced during a study of OX40 agonist ivuxolimab in advanced cancers. Study findings and constraints: Undetermined was the antigen specificity of the expanded peripheral T cells.

With regard to this clone: Its antigen remains unidentified.

Germline V gene data show CDR1 as MDHEN and CDR2 as SYDVKM. The CDR3 length is 11 residues. Trimming left V 5 bases short and J 6 bases short, with 7 bases between. This table comes from immunoSEQ multiplex PCR, and its TCRdb copy is limited to in-frame clones, with some not included. Here the sample spans tens of thousands of clones, 76% being singletons. The input for sequencing was CD4+ or CD8+ T cells sorted from blood, taken in a trial of the OX40 agonist ivuxolimab. The receptor's source is an adult with an advanced solid tumor such as melanoma, head and neck, liver or kidney cancer. The rearrangement joins TRBV28 to TRBJ1-1; D ambiguous. CDR3 sequence reads: CASSIQAEAFF. The CDR3 nucleotides are TGTGCCAGCAGTATCCAGGCTGAAGCTTTCTTT.